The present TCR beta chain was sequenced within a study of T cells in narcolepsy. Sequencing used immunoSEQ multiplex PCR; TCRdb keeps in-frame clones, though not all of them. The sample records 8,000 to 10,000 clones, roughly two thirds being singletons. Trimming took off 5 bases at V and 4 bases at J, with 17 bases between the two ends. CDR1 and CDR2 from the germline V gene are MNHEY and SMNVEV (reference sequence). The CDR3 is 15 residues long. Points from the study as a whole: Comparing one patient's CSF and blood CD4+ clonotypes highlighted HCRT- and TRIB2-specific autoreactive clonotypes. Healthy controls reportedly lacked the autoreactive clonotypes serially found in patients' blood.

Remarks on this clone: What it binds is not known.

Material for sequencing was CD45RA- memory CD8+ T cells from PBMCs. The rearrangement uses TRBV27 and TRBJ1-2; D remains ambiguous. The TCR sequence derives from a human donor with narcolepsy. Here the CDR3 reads CASSPSQSLFYGYTF. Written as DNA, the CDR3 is TGTGCCAGCAGTCCGTCACAGAGCCTCTTCTATGGCTACACCTTC.